This T cell receptor (beta chain) was identified in a study of monozygotic twins with inflammatory bowel disease. Study findings and constraints: IBD patients showed reduced TCRbeta diversity (inverse Simpson) versus healthy co-twins.

Regarding this clonotype: Its antigen is as yet unknown.

The length of the CDR3 is 16 residues. Looked up from germline, CDR1 is SGHRS and CDR2 is YFSETQ. TCRalpha and TCRbeta cDNA went through two nested PCRs of around 15 and 10 cycles. TCRdb re-called the 5' RACE reads and shows each CDR3 protein once, DNA omitted. The sample spans 400,000 or so distinct CDR3 sequences; the ten largest clones claim 2% to 3%. Sequenced: blood. This chain uses TRBV5-1 with TRBJ2-1; TCRdb's assignment of TRBD2 cannot be checked, as there is no DNA. The TCR sequence derives from a human donor with ulcerative colitis or Crohn's disease, or a healthy co-twin of an affected twin (not recorded which). The CDR3 sequence is CASSLGTSGGSNEQFF.